Described below is a single T cell receptor (beta chain) sequence and its context. Germline V gene lookup returns CDR1 LNHNV and CDR2 YYDKDF (reference sequence). The CDR3 covers 16 residues. Trimming pared 1 base from V and 1 base from J, leaving 11 bases between. These data are taken from a study of blood T cell repertoires in COVID-19. The overall study: PBMCs, B-cell-depleted T cells, or T cells provided the cDNA or gDNA that made up the material.

The protocol was immunoSEQ multiplex PCR, while the TCRdb copy is restricted to in-frame clones and leaves out a portion. The sample consists of about 200,000 clones, more than 70% of them appearing once. Followed over time, Seattle patients had been enrolled while infection was active. V gene TRBV15 combines with J gene TRBJ2-1; D call uncertain. The sequenced sample consisted of peripheral blood. This clonotype was sampled from a man aged 50-59 years with COVID-19, enrolled during active disease. CDR3 in amino acids: CATSRAGSHSYNEQFF. The CDR3 bases are TGTGCCACCAGCAGAGCAGGATCCCATTCCTACAATGAGCAGTTCTTC.